Sequencing of this T cell receptor (beta chain) was carried out in a study of blood T cell repertoires in COVID-19. Study background: The samples span acute and convalescent COVID-19 from the United States, Italy and Spain.

Adults between roughly 18 and 90 years of age took part from fewer than 30 US areas. Cohort 3 recovered donors had two negative PCRs, clearance, or symptom resolution. Per the original data handling: Estimation of nucleated cell counts relied on the amplification of reference gene primers. Sequencing was performed with immunoSEQ multiplex PCR; in TCRdb, only in-frame clones are kept and a portion is missing. D and trimming were read from the DNA, whereas the V and J calls and clone size are those reported in that table. The table lists fewer than 600,000 clones, approximately 87% of them singletons. Germline V gene lookup returns CDR1 SGHVS and CDR2 FNYEAQ. J lost 2 bases, V lost 5 bases, and 5 bases had no gene match. The CDR3 is 14 amino acids.

The TCR was taken from a woman aged 40 to 50 who had recovered from COVID-19. The sample taken for sequencing was PBMCs or T cells enriched from blood (not recorded which). This chain connects TRBV7-6 to TRBJ2-7; 8 positions agree with TRBD2. CDR3 coding DNA: TGTGCCAGCAGCCCCGGACTAGCCACCTACGAGCAGTACTTC. Its protein product is CASSPGLATYEQYF. The full variable domain, with the rest looked up from reference TRBV7-6 and TRBJ2-7, is GAGVSQSPRYKVTKRGQDVALRCDPISGHVSLYWYRQALGQGPEFLTYFNYEAQQDKSGLPNDRFSAERPEGSISTLTIQRTEQRDSAMYRCASSPGLATYEQYFGPGTRLTVT.